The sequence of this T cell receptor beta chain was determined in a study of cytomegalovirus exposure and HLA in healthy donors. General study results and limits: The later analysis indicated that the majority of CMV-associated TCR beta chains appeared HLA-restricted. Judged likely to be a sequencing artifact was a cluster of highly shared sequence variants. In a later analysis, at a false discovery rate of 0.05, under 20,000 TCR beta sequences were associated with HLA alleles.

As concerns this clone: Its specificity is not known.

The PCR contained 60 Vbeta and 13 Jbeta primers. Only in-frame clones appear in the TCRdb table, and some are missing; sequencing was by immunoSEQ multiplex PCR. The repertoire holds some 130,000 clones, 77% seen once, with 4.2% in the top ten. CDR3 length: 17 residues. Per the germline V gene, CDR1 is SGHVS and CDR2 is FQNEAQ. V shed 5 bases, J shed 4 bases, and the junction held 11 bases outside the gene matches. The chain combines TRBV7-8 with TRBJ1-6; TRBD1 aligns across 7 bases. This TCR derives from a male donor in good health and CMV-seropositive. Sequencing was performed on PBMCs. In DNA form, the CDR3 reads TGTGCCAGCAGCGTAGACAGGGTTGGGAAATATAATTCACCCCTCCACTTT. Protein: CASSVDRVGKYNSPLHF.